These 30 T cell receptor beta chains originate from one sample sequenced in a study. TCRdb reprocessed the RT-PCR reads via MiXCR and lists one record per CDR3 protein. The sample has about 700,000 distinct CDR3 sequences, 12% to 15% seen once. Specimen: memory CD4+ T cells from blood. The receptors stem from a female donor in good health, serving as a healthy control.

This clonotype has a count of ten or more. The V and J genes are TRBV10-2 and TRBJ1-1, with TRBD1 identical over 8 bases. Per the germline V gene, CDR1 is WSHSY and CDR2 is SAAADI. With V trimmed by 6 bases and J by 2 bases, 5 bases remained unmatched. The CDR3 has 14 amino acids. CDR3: CASRGQAENTEAFF. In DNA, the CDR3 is TGCGCCAGCAGGGGACAGGCAGAAAACACTGAAGCTTTCTTT.

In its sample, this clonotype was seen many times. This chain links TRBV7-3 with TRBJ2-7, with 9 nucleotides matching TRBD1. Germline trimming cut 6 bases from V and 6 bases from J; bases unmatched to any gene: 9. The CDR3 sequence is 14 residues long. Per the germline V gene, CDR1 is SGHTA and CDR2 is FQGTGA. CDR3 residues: CASSLLGQGSEQYF. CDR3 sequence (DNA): TGTGCCAGCAGTTTATTGGGACAGGGATCCGAGCAGTACTTC.

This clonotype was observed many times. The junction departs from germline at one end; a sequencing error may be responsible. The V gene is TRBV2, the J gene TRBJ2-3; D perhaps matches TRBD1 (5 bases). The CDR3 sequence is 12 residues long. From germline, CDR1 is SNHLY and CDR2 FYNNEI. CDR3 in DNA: TGTGCCAGCAGGGAAGACAGTTATACGCAGTATTTT. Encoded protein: CASREDSYTQYF. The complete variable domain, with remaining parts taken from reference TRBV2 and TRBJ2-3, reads EPEVTQTPSHQVTQMGQEVILRCVPISNHLYFYWYRQILGQKVEFLVSFYNNEISEKSEIFDDQFSVERPDGSNFTLKIRSTKLEDSAMYFCASREDSYTQYFGPGTRLTVL.

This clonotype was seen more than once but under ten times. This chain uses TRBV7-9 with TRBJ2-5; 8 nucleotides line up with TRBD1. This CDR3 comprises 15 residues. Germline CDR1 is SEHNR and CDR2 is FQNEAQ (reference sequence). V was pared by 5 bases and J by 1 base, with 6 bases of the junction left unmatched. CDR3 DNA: TGTGCCAGCAGCGTCTGGACAGGGTCCCAAGAGACCCAGTACTTC. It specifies CASSVWTGSQETQYF.

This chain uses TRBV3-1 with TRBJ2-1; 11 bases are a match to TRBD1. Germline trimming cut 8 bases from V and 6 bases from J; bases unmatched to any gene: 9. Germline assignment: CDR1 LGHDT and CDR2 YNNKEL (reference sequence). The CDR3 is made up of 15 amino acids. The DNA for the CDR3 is TGTGCCAGCTGCACCGGGACAGGGGGTTGCAATGAGCAGTTCTTC. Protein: CASCTGTGGCNEQFF.

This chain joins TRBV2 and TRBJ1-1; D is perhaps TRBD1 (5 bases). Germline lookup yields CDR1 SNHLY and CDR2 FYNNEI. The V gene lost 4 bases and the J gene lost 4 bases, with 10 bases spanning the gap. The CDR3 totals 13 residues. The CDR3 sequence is CASSVLGATEAFF. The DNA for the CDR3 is TGTGCCAGCAGTGTCCTAGGGGCCACTGAAGCTTTCTTT.

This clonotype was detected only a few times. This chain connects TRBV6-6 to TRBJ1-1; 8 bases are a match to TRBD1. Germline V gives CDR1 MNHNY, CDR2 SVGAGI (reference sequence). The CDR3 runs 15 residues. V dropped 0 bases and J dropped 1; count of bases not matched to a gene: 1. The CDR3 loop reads CASSYSTGENTEAFF. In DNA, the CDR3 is TGTGCCAGCAGTTACTCGACAGGGGAGAACACTGAAGCTTTCTTT.

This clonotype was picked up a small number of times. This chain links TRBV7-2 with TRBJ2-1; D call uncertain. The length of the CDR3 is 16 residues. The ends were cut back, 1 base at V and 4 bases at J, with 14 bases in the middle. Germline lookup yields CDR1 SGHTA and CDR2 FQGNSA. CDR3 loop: CASSLVAKPEYNEQFF. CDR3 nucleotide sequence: TGTGCCAGCAGCTTAGTCGCCAAGCCAGAATACAATGAGCAGTTCTTC. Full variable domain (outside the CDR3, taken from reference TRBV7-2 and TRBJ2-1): GAGVSQSPSNKVTEKGKDVELRCDPISGHTALYWYRQSLGQGLEFLIYFQGNSAPDKSGLPSDRFSAERTGGSVSTLTIQRTQQEDSAVYLCASSLVAKPEYNEQFFGPGTRLTVL.

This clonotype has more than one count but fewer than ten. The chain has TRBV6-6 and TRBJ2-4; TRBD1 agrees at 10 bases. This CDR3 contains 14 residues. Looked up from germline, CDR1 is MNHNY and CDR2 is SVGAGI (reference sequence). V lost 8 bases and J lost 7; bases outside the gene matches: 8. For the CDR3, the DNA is TGTGCCAGCGCCGTGACAGGGGGCATGAACATTCAGTACTTC. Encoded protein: CASAVTGGMNIQYF.

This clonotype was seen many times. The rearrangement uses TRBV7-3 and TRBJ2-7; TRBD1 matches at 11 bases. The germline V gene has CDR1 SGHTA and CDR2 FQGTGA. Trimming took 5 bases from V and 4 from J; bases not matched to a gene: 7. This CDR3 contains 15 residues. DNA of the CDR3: TGTGCCAGCAGCCCCGGACAGGGGGCTTTTTACGAGCAGTACTTC. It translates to CASSPGQGAFYEQYF.

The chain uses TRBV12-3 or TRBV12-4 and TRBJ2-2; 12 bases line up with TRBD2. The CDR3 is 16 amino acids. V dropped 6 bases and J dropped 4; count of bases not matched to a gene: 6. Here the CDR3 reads CASSLAGGPGTGELFF. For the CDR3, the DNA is TGTGCCAGCAGCCTAGCGGGAGGGCCCGGCACCGGGGAGCTGTTTTTT.

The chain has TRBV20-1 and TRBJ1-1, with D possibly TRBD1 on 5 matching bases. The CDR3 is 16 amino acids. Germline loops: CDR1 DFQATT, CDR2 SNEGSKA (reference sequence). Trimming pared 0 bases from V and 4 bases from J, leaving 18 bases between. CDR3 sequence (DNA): TGCAGTGCTAGAGATGCCCGCTATGGGGGGATCACTGAAGCTTTCTTT. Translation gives CSARDARYGGITEAFF.

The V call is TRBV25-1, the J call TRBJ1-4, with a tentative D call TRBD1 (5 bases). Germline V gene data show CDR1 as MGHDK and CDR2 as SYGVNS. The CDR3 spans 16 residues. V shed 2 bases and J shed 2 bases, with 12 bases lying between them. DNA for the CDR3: TGTGCCAGCAGTGAACCGACGGGACGTACTAATGAAAAACTGTTTTTT. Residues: CASSEPTGRTNEKLFF.

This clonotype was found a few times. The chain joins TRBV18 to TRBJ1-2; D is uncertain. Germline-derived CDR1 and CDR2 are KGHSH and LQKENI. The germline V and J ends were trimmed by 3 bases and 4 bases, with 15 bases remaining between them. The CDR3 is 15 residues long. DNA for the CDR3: TGTGCCAGCTCACCCGGGGTAGGCTTTGGCTATGGCTACACCTTC. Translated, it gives CASSPGVGFGYGYTF. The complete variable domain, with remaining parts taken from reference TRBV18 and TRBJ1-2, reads NAGVMQNPRHLVRRRGQEARLRCSPMKGHSHVYWYRQLPEEGLKFMVYLQKENIIDESGMPKERFSAEFPKEGPSILRIQQVVRGDSAAYFCASSPGVGFGYGYTFGSGTRLTVV.

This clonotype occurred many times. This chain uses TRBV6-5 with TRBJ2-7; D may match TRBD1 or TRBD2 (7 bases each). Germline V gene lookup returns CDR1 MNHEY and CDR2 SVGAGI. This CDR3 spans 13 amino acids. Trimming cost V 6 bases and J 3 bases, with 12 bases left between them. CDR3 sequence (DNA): TGTGCCAGCAGGACAGGGAGGGACTACGAGCAGTACTTC. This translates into CASRTGRDYEQYF.

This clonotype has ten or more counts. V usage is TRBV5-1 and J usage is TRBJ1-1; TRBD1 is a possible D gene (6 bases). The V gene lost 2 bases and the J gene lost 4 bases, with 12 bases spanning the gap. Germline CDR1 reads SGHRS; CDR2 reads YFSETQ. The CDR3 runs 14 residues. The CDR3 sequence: CASSFQGYGTEAFF. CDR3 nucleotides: TGCGCCAGCAGCTTCCAGGGGTACGGCACTGAAGCTTTCTTT.

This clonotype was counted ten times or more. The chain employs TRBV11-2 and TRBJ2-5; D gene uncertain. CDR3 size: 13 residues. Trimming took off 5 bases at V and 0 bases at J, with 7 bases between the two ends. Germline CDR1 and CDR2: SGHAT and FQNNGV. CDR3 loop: CASSTGYQETQYF. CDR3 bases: TGTGCCAGCAGCACGGGCTACCAAGAGACCCAGTACTTC.

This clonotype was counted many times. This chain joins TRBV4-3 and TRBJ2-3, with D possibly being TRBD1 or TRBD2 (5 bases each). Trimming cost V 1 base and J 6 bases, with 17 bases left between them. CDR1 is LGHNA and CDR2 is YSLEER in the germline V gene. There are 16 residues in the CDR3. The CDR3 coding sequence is TGCGCCAGCAGCCAAGGAAACGGGGCCGTGGTCGATACGCAGTATTTT. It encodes CASSQGNGAVVDTQYF.

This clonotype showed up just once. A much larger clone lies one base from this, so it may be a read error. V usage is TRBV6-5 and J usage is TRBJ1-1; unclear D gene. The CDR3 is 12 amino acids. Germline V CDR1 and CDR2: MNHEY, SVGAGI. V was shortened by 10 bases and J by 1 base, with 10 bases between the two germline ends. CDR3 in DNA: TGTGCCATCAAAGGACCGAACACTGAAGCTTTCTTT. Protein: CAIKGPNTEAFF.

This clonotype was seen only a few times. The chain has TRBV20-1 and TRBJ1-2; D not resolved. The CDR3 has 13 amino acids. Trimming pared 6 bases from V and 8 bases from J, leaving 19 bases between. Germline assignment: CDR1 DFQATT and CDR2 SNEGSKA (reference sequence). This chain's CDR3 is CSAPPVNSDGYTF. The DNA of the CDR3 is TGCAGTGCCCCTCCGGTGAATTCGGACGGCTACACCTTC.

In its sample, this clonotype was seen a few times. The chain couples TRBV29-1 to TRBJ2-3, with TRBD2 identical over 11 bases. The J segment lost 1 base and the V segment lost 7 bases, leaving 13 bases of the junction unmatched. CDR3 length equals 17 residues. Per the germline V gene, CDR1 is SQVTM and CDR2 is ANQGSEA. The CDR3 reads CSAPLAGGHQRTDTQYF. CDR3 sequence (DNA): TGCAGCGCCCCCCTAGCGGGGGGCCACCAACGCACAGATACGCAGTATTTT.

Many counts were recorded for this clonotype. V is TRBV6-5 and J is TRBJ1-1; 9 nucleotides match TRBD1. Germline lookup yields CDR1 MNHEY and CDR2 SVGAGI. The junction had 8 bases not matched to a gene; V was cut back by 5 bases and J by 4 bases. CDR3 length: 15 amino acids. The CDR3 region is CASSMTRTGVTEAFF. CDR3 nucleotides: TGTGCCAGCAGTATGACCCGGACAGGGGTCACTGAAGCTTTCTTT.

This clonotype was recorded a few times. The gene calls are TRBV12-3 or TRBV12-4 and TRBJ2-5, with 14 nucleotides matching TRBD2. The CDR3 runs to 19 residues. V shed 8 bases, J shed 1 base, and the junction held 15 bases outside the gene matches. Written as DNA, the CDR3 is TGTGCCAGCCCACCTGGGACTAGCGGGAGAGAGGAACGCCAAGAGACCCAGTACTTC. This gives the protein CASPPGTSGREERQETQYF.

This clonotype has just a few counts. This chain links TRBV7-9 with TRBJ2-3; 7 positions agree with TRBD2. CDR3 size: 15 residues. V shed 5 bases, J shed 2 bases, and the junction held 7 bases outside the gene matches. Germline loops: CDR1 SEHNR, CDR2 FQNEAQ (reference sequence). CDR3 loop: CASSRSGAYTDTQYF. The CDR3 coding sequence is TGTGCCAGCAGCCGAAGCGGGGCATACACAGATACGCAGTATTTT.

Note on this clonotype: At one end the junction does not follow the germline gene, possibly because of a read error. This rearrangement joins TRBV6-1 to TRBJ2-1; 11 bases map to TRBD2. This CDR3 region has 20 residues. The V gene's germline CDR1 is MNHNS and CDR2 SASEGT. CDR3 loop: CASSAELAGDLISSYNEQLF. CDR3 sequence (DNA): TGTGCCAGCAGCGCAGAACTAGCGGGAGACCTAATTTCCTCCTACAATGAGCAGTTATTC.

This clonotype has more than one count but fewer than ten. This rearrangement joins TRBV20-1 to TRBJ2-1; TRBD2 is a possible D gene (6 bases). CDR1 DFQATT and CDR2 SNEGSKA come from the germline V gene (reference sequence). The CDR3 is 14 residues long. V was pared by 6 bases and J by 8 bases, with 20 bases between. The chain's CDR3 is CSASSGITSDEQFF. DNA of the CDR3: TGCAGTGCCAGTAGCGGCATTACTTCGGATGAGCAGTTCTTC.

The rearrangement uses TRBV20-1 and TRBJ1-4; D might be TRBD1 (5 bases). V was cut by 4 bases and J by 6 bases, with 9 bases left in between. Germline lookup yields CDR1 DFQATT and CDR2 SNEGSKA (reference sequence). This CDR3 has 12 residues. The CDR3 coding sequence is TGCAGTGCTATCGTGGGGGATGAAAAACTGTTTTTT. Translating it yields CSAIVGDEKLFF.

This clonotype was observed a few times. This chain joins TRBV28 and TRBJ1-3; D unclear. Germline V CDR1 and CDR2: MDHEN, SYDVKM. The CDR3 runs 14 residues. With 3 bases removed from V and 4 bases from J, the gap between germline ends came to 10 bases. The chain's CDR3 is CASSFAGLGNTIYF. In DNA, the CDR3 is TGTGCCAGCAGTTTTGCGGGGTTGGGAAACACCATATATTTT.

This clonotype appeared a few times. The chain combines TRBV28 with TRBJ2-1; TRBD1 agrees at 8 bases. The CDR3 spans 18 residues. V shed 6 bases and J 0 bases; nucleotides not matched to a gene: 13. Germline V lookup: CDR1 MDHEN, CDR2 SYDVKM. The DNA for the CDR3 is TGTGCCAGCAGAACAGGGGGGAACATCCTCTACTCCTACAATGAGCAGTTCTTC. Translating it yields CASRTGGNILYSYNEQFF.

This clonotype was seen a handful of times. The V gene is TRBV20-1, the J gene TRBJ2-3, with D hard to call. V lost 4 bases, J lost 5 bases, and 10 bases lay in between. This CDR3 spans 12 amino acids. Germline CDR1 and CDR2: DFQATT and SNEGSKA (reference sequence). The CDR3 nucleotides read TGCAGTGCTAACTTAAACGGAGATACGCAGTATTTT. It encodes CSANLNGDTQYF.